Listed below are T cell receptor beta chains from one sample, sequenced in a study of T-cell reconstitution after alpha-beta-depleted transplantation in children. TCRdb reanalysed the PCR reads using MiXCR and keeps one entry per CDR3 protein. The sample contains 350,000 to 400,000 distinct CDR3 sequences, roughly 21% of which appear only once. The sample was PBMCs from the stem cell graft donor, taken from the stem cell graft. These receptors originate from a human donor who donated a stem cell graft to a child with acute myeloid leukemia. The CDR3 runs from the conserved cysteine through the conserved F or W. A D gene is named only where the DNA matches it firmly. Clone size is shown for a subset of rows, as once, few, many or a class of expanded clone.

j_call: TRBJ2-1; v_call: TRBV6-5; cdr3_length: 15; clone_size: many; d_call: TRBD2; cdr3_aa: CASSSSGSPYNEQFF; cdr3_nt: TGTGCCAGCAGTTCCAGCGGGAGTCCCTACAATGAGCAGTTCTTC
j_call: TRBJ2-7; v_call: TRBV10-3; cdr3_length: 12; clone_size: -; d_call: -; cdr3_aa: CAIRGPTQEQYF; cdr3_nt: TGTGCCATCAGGGGCCCAACCCAGGAGCAGTACTTC
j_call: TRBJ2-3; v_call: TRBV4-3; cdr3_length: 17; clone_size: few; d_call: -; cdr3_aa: CASSLLPLGGRSDTQYF; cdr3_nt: TGCGCCAGCAGCCTCCTCCCTTTGGGGGGTAGGAGTGATACGCAGTATTTT
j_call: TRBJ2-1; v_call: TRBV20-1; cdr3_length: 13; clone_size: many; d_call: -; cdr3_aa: CSAAGLLYNEQFF; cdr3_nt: TGCAGTGCCGCCGGACTACTTTACAATGAGCAGTTCTTC
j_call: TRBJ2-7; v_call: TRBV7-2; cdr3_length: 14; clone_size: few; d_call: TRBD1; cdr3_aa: CASSPRGLRYEQYF; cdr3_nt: TGTGCCAGCAGCCCCAGGGGGCTGAGGTACGAGCAGTACTTC
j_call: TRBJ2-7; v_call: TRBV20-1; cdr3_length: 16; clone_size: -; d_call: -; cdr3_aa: CSARDFRTGAFYEQYF; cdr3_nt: TGCAGTGCTAGAGATTTCAGAACAGGAGCCTTCTACGAGCAGTACTTC
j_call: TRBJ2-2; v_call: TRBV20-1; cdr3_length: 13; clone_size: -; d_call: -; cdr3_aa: CSASGMNTGELFF; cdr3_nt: TGCAGTGCTAGCGGGATGAACACCGGGGAGCTGTTTTTT
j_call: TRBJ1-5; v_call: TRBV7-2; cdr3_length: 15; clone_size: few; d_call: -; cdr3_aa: CASSLRGVSNQPQHF; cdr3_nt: TGTGCCAGCAGCTTAAGAGGGGTCAGCAATCAGCCCCAGCATTTT
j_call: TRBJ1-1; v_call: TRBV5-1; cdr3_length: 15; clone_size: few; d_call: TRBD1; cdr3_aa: CASSWRTGANTEAFF; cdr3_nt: TGCGCCAGCAGCTGGAGGACAGGGGCGAACACTGAAGCTTTCTTT
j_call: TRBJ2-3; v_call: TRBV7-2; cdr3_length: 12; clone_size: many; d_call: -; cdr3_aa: CASSSLGDTQYF; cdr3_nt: TGTGCCAGCAGCTCACTCGGAGATACGCAGTATTTT
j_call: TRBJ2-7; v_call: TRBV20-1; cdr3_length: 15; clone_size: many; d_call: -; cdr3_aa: CSASSGGAATYEQYF; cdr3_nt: TGCAGTGCTAGCTCTGGGGGGGCAGCAACCTACGAGCAGTACTTC
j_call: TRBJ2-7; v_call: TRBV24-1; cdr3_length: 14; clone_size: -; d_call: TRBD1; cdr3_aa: CAIPRDRSTYEQYF; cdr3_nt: TGTGCCATTCCTCGGGACAGGAGCACCTACGAGCAGTACTTC
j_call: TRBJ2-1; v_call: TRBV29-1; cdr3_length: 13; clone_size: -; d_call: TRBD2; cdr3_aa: CSVLLAGPNEQFF; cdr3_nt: TGCAGCGTTCTTCTAGCGGGCCCCAATGAGCAGTTCTTC
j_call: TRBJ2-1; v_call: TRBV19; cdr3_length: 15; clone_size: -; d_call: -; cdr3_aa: CASSRDGRETDEQFF; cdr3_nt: TGTGCCAGTAGTAGGGACGGTCGGGAGACTGATGAGCAGTTCTTC
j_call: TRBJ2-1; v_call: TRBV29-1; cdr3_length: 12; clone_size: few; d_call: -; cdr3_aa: CSAMDSHNEQFF; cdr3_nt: TGCAGCGCTATGGACAGCCACAATGAGCAGTTCTTC
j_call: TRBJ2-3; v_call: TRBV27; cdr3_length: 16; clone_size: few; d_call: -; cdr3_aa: CASSPAAPLVPDTQYF; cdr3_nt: TGTGCCAGCAGTCCCGCTGCCCCACTAGTCCCAGATACGCAGTATTTT
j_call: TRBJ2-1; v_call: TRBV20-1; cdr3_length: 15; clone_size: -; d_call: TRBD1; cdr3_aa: CSAQGQGNSYNEQFF; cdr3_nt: TGCAGTGCTCAGGGACAGGGGAACTCCTACAATGAGCAGTTCTTC
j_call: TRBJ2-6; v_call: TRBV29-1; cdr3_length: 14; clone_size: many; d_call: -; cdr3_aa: CSVEGGGGANVLTF; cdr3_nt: TGCAGCGTTGAGGGGGGTGGCGGGGCCAACGTCCTGACTTTC
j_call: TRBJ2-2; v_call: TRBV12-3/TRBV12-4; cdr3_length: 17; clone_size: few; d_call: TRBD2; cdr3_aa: CASSGFSSGRGTGELFF; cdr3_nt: TGTGCCAGCAGCGGCTTCTCGAGCGGGAGGGGCACCGGGGAGCTGTTTTTT
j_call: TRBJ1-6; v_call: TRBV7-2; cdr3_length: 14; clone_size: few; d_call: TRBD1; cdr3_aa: CASRSRDSFSPLHF; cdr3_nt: TGTGCCAGCAGGAGCCGGGACAGCTTTTCACCCCTCCACTTT
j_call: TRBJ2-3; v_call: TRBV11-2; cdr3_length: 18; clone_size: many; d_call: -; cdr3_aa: CASSYQLQGSRNTDTQYF; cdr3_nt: TGTGCCAGCAGCTACCAACTACAGGGTAGTAGGAACACAGATACGCAGTATTTT